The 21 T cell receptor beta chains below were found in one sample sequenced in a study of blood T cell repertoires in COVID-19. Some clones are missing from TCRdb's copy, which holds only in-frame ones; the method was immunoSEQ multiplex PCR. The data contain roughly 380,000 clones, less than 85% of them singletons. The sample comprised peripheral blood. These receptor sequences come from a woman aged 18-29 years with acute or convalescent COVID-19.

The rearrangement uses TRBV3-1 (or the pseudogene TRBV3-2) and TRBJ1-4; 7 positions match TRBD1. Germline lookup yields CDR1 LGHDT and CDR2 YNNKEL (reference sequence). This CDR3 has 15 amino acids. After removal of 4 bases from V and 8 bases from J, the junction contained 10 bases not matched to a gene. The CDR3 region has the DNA TGTGCCAGCAGCCCGAGGGGGCAGGAGGAGGAAAAACTGTTTTTT. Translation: CASSPRGQEEEKLFF.

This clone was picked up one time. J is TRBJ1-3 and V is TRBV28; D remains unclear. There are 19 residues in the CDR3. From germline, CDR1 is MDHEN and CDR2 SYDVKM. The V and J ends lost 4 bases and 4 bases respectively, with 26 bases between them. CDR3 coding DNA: TGTGCCAGCAGTTATGAACTTACCTTATCCGTCTCTTTGGGAAACACCATATATTTT. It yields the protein CASSYELTLSVSLGNTIYF.

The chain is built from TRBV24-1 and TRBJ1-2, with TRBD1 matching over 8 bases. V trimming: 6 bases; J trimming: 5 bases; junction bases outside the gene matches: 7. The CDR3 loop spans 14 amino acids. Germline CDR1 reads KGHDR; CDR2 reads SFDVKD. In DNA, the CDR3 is TGTGCCACCAGTCCTGCAGGGGGCGGTTATGGCTACACCTTC. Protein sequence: CATSPAGGGYGYTF.

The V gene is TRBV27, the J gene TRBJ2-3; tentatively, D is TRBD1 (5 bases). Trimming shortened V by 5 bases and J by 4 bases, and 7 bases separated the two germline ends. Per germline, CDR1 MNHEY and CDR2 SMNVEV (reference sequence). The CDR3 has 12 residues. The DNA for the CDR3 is TGTGCCAGCAGTGGGGCGGCAGATACGCAGTATTTT. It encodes CASSGAADTQYF.

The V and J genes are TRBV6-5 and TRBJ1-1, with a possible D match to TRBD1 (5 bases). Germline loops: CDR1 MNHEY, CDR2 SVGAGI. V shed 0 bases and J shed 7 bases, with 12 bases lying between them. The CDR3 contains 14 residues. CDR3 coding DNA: TGTGCCAGCAGTTACTCGAGCTCAGGGTTTGAAGCTTTCTTT. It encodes CASSYSSSGFEAFF.

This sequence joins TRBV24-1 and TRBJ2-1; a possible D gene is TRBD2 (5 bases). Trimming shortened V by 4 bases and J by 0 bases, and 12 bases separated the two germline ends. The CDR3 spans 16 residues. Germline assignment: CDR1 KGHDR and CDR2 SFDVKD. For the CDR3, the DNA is TGTGCCACCAGTGACCTCCCTAGCCGCTCCTACAATGAGCAGTTCTTC. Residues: CATSDLPSRSYNEQFF.

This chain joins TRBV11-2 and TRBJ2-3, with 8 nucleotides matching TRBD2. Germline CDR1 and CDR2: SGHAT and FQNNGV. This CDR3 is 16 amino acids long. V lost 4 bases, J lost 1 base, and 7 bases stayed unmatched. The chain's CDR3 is CASSSYLRGGTDTQYF. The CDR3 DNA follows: TGTGCCAGCAGCTCTTACCTGCGGGGGGGCACAGATACGCAGTATTTT.

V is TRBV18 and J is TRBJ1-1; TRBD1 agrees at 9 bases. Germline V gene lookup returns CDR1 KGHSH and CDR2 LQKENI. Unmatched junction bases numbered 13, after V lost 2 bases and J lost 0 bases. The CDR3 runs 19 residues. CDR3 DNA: TGTGCCAGCTCACCAAGGTCGGGACAGGGTGTAAAATTGAACACTGAAGCTTTCTTT. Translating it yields CASSPRSGQGVKLNTEAFF.

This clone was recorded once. This chain's CDR3 is CAISESSPELFDEQFF. CDR3 DNA: TGTGCCATCAGTGAGTCGAGTCCGGAGCTATTTGATGAGCAGTTCTTC. V is TRBV10-3 and J is TRBJ2-1; no reliable D call. Germline V gene data show CDR1 as ENHRY and CDR2 as SYGVKD. There are 16 residues in the CDR3. The germline V and J ends were trimmed by 0 bases and 8 bases, with 17 bases remaining between them.

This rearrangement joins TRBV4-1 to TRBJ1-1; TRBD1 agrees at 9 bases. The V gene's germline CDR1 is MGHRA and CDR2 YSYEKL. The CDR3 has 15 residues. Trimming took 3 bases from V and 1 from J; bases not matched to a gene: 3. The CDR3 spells CASSHVQGANTEAFF. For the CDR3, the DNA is TGCGCCAGCAGCCACGTACAGGGGGCGAACACTGAAGCTTTCTTT.

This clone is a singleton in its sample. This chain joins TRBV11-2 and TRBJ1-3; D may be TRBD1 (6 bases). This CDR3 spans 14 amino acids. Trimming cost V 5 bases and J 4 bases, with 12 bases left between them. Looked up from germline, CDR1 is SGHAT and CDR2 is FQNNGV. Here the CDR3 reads CASSPTGTGNTIYF. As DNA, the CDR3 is TGTGCCAGCAGCCCTACAGGGACAGGAAACACCATATATTTT.

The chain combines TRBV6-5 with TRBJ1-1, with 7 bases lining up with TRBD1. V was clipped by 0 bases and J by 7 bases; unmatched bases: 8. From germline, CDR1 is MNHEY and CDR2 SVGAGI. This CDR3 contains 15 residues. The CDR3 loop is CASSYSNRGLYEAFF. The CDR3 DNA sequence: TGTGCCAGCAGTTACTCAAACAGGGGCTTATATGAAGCTTTCTTT.

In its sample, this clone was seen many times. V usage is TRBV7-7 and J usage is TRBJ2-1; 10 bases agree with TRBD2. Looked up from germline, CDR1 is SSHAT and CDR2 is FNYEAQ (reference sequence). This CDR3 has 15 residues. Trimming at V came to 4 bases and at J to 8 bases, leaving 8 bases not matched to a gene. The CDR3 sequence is CASSSERGGAYEQFF. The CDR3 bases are TGTGCCAGCAGCTCCGAGCGGGGGGGGGCCTATGAGCAGTTCTTC.

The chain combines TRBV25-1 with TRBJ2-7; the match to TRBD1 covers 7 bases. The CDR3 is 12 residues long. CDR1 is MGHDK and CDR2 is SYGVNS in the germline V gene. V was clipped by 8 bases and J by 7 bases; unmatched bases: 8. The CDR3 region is CASGGQTTEQYF. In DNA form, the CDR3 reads TGTGCCAGCGGGGGACAGACAACGGAGCAGTACTTC.

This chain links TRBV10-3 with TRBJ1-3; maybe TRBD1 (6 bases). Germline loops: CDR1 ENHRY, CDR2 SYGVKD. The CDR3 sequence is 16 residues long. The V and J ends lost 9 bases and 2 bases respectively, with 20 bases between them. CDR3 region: CAIRKGQLVTGNTIYF. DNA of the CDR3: TGTGCCATACGCAAAGGACAGCTTGTTACTGGAAACACCATATATTTT.

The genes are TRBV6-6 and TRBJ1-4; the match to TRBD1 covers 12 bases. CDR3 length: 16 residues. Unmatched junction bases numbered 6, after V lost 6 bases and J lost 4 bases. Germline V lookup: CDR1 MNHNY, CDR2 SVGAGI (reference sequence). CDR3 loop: CASRGTGGVFNEKLFF. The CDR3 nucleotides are TGTGCCAGCAGGGGGACAGGGGGCGTCTTTAATGAAAAACTGTTTTTT.

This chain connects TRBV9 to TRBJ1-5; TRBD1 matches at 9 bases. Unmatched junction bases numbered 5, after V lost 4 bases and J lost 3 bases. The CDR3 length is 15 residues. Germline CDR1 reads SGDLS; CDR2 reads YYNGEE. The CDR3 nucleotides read TGTGCCAGCAGCAGGACAGGGGTTGACAATCAGCCCCAGCATTTT. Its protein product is CASSRTGVDNQPQHF.

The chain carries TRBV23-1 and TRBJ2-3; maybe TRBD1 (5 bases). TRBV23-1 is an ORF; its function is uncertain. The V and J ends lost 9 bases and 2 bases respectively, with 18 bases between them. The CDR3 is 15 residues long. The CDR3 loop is CARGQAKGSTDTQYF. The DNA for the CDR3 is TGCGCCAGGGGGCAGGCGAAGGGGTCCACAGATACGCAGTATTTT.

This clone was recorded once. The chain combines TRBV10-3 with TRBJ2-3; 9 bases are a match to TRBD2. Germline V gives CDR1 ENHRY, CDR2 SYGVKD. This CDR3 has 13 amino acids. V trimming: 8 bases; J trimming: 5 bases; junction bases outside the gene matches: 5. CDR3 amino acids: CAILSSGEDTQYF. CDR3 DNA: TGTGCCATCCTATCTAGCGGGGAAGATACGCAGTATTTT.

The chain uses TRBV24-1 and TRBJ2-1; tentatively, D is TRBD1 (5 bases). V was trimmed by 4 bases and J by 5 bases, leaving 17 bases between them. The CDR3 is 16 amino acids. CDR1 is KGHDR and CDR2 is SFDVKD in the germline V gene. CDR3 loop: CATSDTTWGGDNEQFF. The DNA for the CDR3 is TGTGCCACCAGTGACACGACGTGGGGCGGCGACAATGAGCAGTTCTTC.

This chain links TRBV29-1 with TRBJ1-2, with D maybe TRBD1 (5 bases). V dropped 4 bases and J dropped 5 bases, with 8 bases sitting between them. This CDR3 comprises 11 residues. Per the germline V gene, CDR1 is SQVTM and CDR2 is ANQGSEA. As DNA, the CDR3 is TGCAGCGTTGTGGGGGGATATGGCTACACCTTC. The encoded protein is CSVVGGYGYTF.